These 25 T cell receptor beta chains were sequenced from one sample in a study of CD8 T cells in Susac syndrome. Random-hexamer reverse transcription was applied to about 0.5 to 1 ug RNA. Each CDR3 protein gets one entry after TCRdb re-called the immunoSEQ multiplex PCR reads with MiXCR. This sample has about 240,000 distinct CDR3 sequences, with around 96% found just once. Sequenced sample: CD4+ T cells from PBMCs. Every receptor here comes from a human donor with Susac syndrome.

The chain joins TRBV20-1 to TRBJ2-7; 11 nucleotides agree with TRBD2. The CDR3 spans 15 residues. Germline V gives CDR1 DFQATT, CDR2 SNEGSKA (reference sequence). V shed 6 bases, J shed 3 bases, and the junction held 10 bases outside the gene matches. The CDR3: CSALGLAVPHYEQYF. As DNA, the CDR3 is TGCAGTGCCTTGGGACTAGCGGTACCCCACTACGAGCAGTACTTC.

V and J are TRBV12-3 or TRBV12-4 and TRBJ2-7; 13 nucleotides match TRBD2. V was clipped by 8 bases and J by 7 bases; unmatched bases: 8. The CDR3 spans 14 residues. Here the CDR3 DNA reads TGTGCCAGCGGCCGGACTAGCGGGAGTGGTGAGCAGTACTTC. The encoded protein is CASGRTSGSGEQYF.

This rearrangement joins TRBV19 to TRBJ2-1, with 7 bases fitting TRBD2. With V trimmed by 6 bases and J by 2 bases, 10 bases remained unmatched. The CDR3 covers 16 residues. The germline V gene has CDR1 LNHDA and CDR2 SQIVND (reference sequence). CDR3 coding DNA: TGTGCCAGTAGGGGGACTAAAGCGTTTACCTACAATGAGCAGTTCTTC. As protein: CASRGTKAFTYNEQFF. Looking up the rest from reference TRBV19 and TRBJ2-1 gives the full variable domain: DGGITQSPKYLFRKEGQNVTLSCEQNLNHDAMYWYRQDPGQGLRLIYYSQIVNDFQKGDIAEGYSVSREKKESFPLTVTSAQKNPTAFYLCASRGTKAFTYNEQFFGPGTRLTVL.

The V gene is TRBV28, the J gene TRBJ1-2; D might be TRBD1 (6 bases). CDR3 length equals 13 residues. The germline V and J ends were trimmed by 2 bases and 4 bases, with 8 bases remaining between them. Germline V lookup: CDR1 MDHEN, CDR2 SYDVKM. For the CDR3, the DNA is TGTGCCAGCAGTTTAACAGGGTCCTATGGCTACACCTTC. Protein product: CASSLTGSYGYTF.

The CDR3 reads CASSVRGLENEQYF. As DNA, the CDR3 is TGTGCCAGCAGCGTCCGAGGGCTCGAGAACGAGCAGTACTTC. The rearrangement links TRBV7-9 to TRBJ2-7; tentative D call: TRBD2 (5 bases). Germline V gene lookup returns CDR1 SEHNR and CDR2 FQNEAQ (reference sequence). The CDR3 totals 14 residues. V was cut by 5 bases and J by 5 bases, with 16 bases left in between.

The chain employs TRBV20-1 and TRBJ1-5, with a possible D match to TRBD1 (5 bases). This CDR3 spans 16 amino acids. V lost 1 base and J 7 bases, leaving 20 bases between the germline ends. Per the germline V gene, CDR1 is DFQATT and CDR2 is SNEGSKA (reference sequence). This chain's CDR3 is CSARGRAPGGGQPQHF. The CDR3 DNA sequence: TGCAGTGCTAGAGGGAGGGCCCCCGGGGGTGGACAGCCCCAGCATTTT.

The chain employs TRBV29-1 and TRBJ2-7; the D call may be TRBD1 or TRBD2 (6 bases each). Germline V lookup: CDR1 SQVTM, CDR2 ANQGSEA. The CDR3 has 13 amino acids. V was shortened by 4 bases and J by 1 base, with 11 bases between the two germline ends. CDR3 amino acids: CSVGQGRSYEQYF. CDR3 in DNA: TGCAGCGTTGGGCAGGGGAGGTCCTACGAGCAGTACTTC.

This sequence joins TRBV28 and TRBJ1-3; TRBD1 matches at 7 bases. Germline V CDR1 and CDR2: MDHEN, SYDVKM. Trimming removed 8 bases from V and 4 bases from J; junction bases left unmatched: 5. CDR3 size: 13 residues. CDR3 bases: TGTGCCAGCCGGACAGGCTCAGGAAACACCATATATTTT. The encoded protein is CASRTGSGNTIYF.

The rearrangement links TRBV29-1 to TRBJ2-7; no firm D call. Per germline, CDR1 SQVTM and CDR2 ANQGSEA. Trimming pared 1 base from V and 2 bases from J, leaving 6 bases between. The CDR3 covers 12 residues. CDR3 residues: CSVEGTTYEQYF. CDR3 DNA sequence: TGCAGCGTTGAAGGGACCACCTACGAGCAGTACTTC.

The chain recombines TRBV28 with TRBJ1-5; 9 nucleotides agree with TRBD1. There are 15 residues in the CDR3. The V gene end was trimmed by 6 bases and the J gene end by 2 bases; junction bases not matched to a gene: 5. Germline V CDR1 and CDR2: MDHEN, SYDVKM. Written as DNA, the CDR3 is TGTGCCAGCAGGGGACAGGGCGGAGGCAATCAGCCCCAGCATTTT. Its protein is CASRGQGGGNQPQHF.

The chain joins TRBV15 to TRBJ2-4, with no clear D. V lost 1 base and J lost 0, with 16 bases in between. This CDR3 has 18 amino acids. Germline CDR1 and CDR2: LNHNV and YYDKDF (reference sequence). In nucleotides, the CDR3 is TGTGCCACCAGCAGAGCGGGTTTGGGTTTAGGAGCCAAAAACATTCAGTACTTC. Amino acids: CATSRAGLGLGAKNIQYF.

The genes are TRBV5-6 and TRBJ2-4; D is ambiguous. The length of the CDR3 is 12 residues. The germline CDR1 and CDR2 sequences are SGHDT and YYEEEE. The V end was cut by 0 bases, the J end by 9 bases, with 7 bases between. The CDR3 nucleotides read TGTGCCAGCAGCTTGGCGGTGGTCATTCAGTACTTC. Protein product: CASSLAVVIQYF.

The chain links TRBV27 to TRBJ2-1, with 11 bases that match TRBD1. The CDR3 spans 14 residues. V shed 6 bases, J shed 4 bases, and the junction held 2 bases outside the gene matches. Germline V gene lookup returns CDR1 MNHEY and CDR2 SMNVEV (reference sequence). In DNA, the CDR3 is TGTGCCAGCAGCCGGGACAGGGGGTACAATGAGCAGTTCTTC. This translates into CASSRDRGYNEQFF.

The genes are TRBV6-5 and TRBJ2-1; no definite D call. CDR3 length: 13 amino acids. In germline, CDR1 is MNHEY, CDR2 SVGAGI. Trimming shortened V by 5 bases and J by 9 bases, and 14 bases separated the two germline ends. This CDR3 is CASSPSPGTEQFF. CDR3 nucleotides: TGTGCCAGCAGTCCTTCTCCCGGTACTGAGCAGTTCTTC.

This chain's CDR3 is CSGLAGSGETQYF. DNA of the CDR3: TGCAGCGGCCTAGCGGGATCCGGAGAGACCCAGTACTTC. The chain carries TRBV29-1 and TRBJ2-5; TRBD2 agrees at 9 bases. With V trimmed by 7 bases and J by 4 bases, 7 bases remained unmatched. The CDR3 contains 13 residues. The germline V gene has CDR1 SQVTM and CDR2 ANQGSEA.

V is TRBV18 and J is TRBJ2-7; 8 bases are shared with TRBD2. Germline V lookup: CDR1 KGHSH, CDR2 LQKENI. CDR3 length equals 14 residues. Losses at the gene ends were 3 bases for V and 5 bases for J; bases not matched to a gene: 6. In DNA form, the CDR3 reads TGTGCCAGCTCACCCACGAGCGGGAGAGACGAGCAGTACTTC. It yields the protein CASSPTSGRDEQYF.

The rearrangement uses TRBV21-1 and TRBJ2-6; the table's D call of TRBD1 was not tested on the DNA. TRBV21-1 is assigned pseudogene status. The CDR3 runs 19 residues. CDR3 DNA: TGTGCCAGCAGCATACGAAAGGGCGGGGACCACTCTGGGGCCAACGTCCTGACTTTC. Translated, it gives CASSIRKGGDHSGANVLTF.

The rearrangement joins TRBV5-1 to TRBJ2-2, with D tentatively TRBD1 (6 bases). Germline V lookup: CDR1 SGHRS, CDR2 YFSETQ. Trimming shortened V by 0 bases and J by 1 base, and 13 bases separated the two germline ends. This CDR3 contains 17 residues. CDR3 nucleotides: TGCGCCAGCAGCTTGGAATGGACAGCAAGGAACACCGGGGAGCTGTTTTTT. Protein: CASSLEWTARNTGELFF.

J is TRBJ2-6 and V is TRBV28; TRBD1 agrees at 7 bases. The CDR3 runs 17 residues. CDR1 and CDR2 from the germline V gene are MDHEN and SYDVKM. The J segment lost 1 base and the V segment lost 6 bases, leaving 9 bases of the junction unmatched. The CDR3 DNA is TGTGCCAGCAGCCGACGGACAGGCTATTCTGGGGCCAACGTCCTGACTTTC. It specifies CASSRRTGYSGANVLTF.

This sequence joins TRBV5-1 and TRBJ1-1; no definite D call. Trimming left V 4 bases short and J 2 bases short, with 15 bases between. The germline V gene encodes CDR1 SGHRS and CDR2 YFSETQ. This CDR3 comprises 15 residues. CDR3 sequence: CASSPSLIPNTEAFF. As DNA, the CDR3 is TGCGCCAGCAGCCCCAGCCTTATCCCCAACACTGAAGCTTTCTTT.

CDR3 sequence reads: CASSPRLAGGPGTYNEQFF. The CDR3 coding sequence is TGTGCCAGCTCACCGCGACTAGCGGGAGGGCCGGGGACTTACAATGAGCAGTTCTTC. This chain joins TRBV18 and TRBJ2-1; 14 nucleotides match TRBD2. The ends lost 3 bases at V and 4 bases at J; junction bases unmatched: 11. The CDR3 spans 19 residues. The germline CDR1 and CDR2 sequences are KGHSH and LQKENI. Using reference TRBV18 and TRBJ2-1 for the parts outside the CDR3, the full variable domain is NAGVMQNPRHLVRRRGQEARLRCSPMKGHSHVYWYRQLPEEGLKFMVYLQKENIIDESGMPKERFSAEFPKEGPSILRIQQVVRGDSAAYFCASSPRLAGGPGTYNEQFFGPGTRLTVL.

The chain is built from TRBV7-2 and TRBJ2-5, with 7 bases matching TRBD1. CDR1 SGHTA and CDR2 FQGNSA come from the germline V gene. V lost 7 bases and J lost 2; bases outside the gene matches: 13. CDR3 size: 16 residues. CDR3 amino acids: CASTSGTAILQETQYF. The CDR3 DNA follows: TGTGCCAGCACCTCCGGGACAGCGATTCTTCAAGAGACCCAGTACTTC.

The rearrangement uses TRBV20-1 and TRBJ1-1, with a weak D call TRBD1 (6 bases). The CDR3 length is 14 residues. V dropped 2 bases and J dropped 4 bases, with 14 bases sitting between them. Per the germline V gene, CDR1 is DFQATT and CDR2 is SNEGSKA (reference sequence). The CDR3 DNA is TGCAGTGCTAGACAAACGACAGGATTCACTGAAGCTTTCTTT. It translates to CSARQTTGFTEAFF.

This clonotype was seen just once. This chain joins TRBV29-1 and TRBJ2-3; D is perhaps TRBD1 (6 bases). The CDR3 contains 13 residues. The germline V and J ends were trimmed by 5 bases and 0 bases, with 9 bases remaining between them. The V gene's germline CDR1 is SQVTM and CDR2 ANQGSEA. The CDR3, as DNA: TGCAGCGTTCGCAGGGGTAGCACAGATACGCAGTATTTT. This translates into CSVRRGSTDTQYF.

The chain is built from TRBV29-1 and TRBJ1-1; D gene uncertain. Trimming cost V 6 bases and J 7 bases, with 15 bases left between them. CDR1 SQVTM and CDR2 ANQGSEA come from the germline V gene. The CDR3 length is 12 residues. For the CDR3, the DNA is TGCAGCGTCGCTAAAGGGATGCTTGAAGCTTTCTTT. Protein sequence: CSVAKGMLEAFF.